Shown below are 17 T cell receptor beta chains from a single sample sequenced in a study of B cell selection in AIRE deficiency. Data came from immunoSEQ multiplex PCR; TCRdb stores just in-frame clones and leaves some out. The table includes 20,000 to 25,000 clones, about 97% detected once. Conventional CD4 T cells were sorted as CD4+CD127+ cells. The sequencing input was conventional CD4+ T cells sorted from PBMCs. These receptors were taken from a human donor with AIRE deficiency.

The chain joins TRBV7-2 to TRBJ2-3; TRBD2 matches at 8 bases. The CDR3 is made up of 13 amino acids. V shed 2 bases, J shed 6 bases, and the junction held 1 base outside the gene matches. CDR1 is SGHTA, CDR2 FQGNSA, per germline. CDR3 residues: CASSLQREDTQYF. The CDR3, as DNA: TGTGCCAGCAGCTTACAGCGGGAGGATACGCAGTATTTT.

The CDR3 region is CASSLLSRQGAIYGYTF. CDR3 bases: TGTGCCAGCAGTTTATTGTCCCGACAGGGGGCAATCTATGGCTACACCTTC. The chain combines TRBV27 with TRBJ1-2; 10 nucleotides line up with TRBD1. The junction had 9 bases not matched to a gene; V was cut back by 1 base and J by 4 bases. The germline gives CDR1 MNHEY, CDR2 SMNVEV (reference sequence). CDR3 length equals 17 residues.

This clone was seen only a few times. This sequence joins TRBV6-1 and TRBJ1-4; perhaps TRBD1 as D (6 bases). CDR3 size: 14 residues. Germline CDR1 is MNHNS and CDR2 is SASEGT. V was shortened by 7 bases and J by 1 base, with 10 bases between the two germline ends. The CDR3 region has the DNA TGTGCCAGCACGGAGACAGGAACTAATGAAAAACTGTTTTTT. Translating gives CASTETGTNEKLFF.

The chain combines TRBV9 with TRBJ2-1; D perhaps matches TRBD2 (6 bases). CDR3 length equals 16 residues. The germline V gene has CDR1 SGDLS and CDR2 YYNGEE. V was cut by 3 bases and J by 1 base, with 14 bases left in between. The CDR3 loop reads CASSATGTQSYNEQFF. DNA of the CDR3: TGTGCCAGCAGCGCCACCGGGACTCAGTCCTACAATGAGCAGTTCTTC. Full variable domain (missing parts from reference TRBV9 and TRBJ2-1): DSGVTQTPKHLITATGQRVTLRCSPRSGDLSVYWYQQSLDQGLQFLIQYYNGEERAKGNILERFSAQQFPDLHSELNLSSLELGDSALYFCASSATGTQSYNEQFFGPGTRLTVL.

The V and J genes are TRBV27 and TRBJ1-6, with D unresolved. Per germline, CDR1 MNHEY and CDR2 SMNVEV (reference sequence). Trimming removed 1 base from V and 4 bases from J, with 5 bases in between. The CDR3 extends over 14 amino acids. CDR3 loop: CASSLLQYNSPLHF. CDR3 in DNA: TGTGCCAGCAGTTTATTACAGTATAATTCACCCCTCCACTTT.

The chain joins TRBV11-3 to TRBJ1-1; D is uncertain. Germline V CDR1 and CDR2: SGHNT, YENEEA. This CDR3 has 13 residues. Trimming took 2 bases from V and 4 from J, leaving 8 bases between them. In DNA form, the CDR3 reads TGTGCCAGCAGCTTATTCCGGAGCACTGAAGCTTTCTTT. Amino acid sequence: CASSLFRSTEAFF.

This chain links TRBV2 with TRBJ2-7; the match to TRBD1 covers 9 bases. The CDR3 sequence is 13 residues long. Germline V gene lookup returns CDR1 SNHLY and CDR2 FYNNEI. V lost 7 bases to trimming and J lost 7 bases; unmatched junction nucleotides: 8. The CDR3 reads CASTLGQGREQYF. Here the CDR3 DNA reads TGTGCCAGCACCCTCGGACAGGGGAGGGAGCAGTACTTC.

CDR3 loop: CASSSLTGPYGYTF. DNA for the CDR3: TGTGCCAGCAGTTCGCTGACAGGGCCCTATGGCTACACCTTC. The gene calls are TRBV27 and TRBJ1-2; TRBD1 matches 7 bases. V lost 4 bases and J lost 4; bases outside the gene matches: 6. The CDR3 runs to 14 residues. Germline V CDR1 and CDR2: MNHEY, SMNVEV (reference sequence).

On this clone: Compared with germline, one end of the junction differs, possibly owing to a read error. The CDR3 bases are TGTGCTAGCAGCCGGGGCCCTAGCAACACCGGGGAGCTGTTTTTT. Its protein is CASSRGPSNTGELFF. The chain carries TRBV7-7 and TRBJ2-2, with D perhaps given as TRBD1 or TRBD2 (5 bases each). Per the germline V gene, CDR1 is SSHAT and CDR2 is FNYEAQ (reference sequence). CDR3 length: 15 amino acids.

This sequence joins TRBV30 and TRBJ1-2; 9 bases are a match to TRBD1. Germline V gene data show CDR1 as GTSNPN and CDR2 as SVGIG (reference sequence). Trimming at V came to 3 bases and at J to 6 bases, leaving 5 bases not matched to a gene. The CDR3 is 13 residues long. The CDR3 DNA is TGTGCCTGGAGAGCACAGGGGGCAAATGGCTACACCTTC. Translating it yields CAWRAQGANGYTF.

The table lists this clone with a count of one. This chain links TRBV19 with TRBJ1-1, with D possibly matching TRBD1 (6 bases). This CDR3 has 15 residues. V gave up 8 bases and J gave up 4 bases, with 20 bases separating them. Germline V gene lookup returns CDR1 LNHDA and CDR2 SQIVND (reference sequence). As DNA, the CDR3 is TGTGCCAGTCTACTACAGGGAGGTCTGGGCACTGAAGCTTTCTTT. It specifies CASLLQGGLGTEAFF.

The V and J genes are TRBV7-8 and TRBJ2-7, with a possible D match to TRBD2 (5 bases). V lost 1 base, J lost 2 bases, and 15 bases lay in between. This CDR3 comprises 16 residues. Germline V gives CDR1 SGHVS, CDR2 FQNEAQ. CDR3 region: CASSLVSLAGPYEQYF. DNA for the CDR3: TGTGCCAGCAGCTTAGTCAGCCTAGCAGGTCCCTACGAGCAGTACTTC.

The genes are TRBV4-3 and TRBJ1-3; D not resolved. Germline V gives CDR1 LGHNA, CDR2 YSLEER. The CDR3 length is 16 residues. Deletions cut 4 bases from V and 0 bases from J, with 13 bases between. In DNA form, the CDR3 reads TGCGCCAGCAGCCCCAGAATTGGGGACTCTGGAAACACCATATATTTT. This codes for CASSPRIGDSGNTIYF.

J is TRBJ2-2 and V is TRBV28; D gene uncertain. The CDR3 runs to 13 residues. Germline V gene lookup returns CDR1 MDHEN and CDR2 SYDVKM. Trimming left V 8 bases short and J 0 bases short, with 7 bases between. CDR3 sequence reads: CASRVTNTGELFF. The CDR3 DNA reads as TGTGCCAGCCGTGTCACGAACACCGGGGAGCTGTTTTTT. The whole variable domain, remainder taken from reference TRBV28 and TRBJ2-2, is DVKVTQSSRYLVKRTGEKVFLECVQDMDHENMFWYRQDPGLGLRLIYFSYDVKMKEKGDIPEGYSVSREKKERFSLILESASTNQTSMYLCASRVTNTGELFFGEGSRLTVL.

The chain recombines TRBV7-9 with TRBJ1-2; TRBD1 matches 7 bases. This CDR3 contains 14 residues. With 5 bases clipped from V and 4 bases from J, the junction kept 7 bases outside the gene matches. The V gene's germline CDR1 is SEHNR and CDR2 FQNEAQ (reference sequence). CDR3 region: CASSHTGDLYGYTF. The DNA of the CDR3 is TGTGCCAGCAGCCATACAGGGGACCTCTATGGCTACACCTTC.

The chain carries TRBV20-1 and TRBJ1-2; no reliable D call. Germline V CDR1 and CDR2: DFQATT, SNEGSKA (reference sequence). Trimming cost V 3 bases and J 5 bases, with 7 bases left between them. This CDR3 comprises 11 residues. Here the CDR3 DNA reads TGCAGTGCTAGCTCTCAGTATGGCTACACCTTC. Encoded protein: CSASSQYGYTF.

J is TRBJ1-5 and V is TRBV6-5, with D perhaps matching TRBD1 (5 bases). The CDR3 sequence is 15 residues long. V was shortened by 6 bases and J by 2 bases, with 14 bases between the two germline ends. Germline CDR1 MNHEY, CDR2 SVGAGI. This CDR3 is CASRTTGAGNQPQHF. The CDR3 bases are TGTGCCAGCAGAACCACAGGAGCGGGCAATCAGCCCCAGCATTTT.